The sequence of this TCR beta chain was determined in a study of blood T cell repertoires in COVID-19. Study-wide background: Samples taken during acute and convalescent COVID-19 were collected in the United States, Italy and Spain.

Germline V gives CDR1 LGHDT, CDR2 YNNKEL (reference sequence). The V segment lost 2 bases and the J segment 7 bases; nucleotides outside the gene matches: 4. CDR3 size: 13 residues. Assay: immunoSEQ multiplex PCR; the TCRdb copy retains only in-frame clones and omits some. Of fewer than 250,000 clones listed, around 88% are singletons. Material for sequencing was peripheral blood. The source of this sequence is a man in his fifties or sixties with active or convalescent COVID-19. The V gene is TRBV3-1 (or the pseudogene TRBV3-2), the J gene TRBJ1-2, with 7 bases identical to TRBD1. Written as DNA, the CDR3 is TGTGCCAGCAGCCAAAGGACAGGAGGTGGCTACACCTTC. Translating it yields CASSQRTGGGYTF.